One TCR beta chain is described in this entry. Data came from immunoSEQ multiplex PCR; TCRdb stores just in-frame clones and leaves some out. In the table there are about 140,000 clones, roughly 90% of which are singletons. The sample originates from a study of T cell responses to AZD1222 COVID-19 vaccine. CDR1 and CDR2 (germline): MNHEY, SVGAGI. Between the trimmed V and J ends, which lost 9 bases and 3 bases, there was a span of 14 bases. The CDR3 extends over 13 amino acids. The source of this sequence is an adult in good health. The rearrangement uses TRBV6-5 and TRBJ1-1; D is undetermined. Sequencing was performed on peripheral blood, taken on day 0 of AZD1222 vaccination. The CDR3 sequence: CASKPDRDTEAFF. DNA of the CDR3: TGTGCCAGTAAACCGGATCGGGACACTGAAGCTTTCTTT.